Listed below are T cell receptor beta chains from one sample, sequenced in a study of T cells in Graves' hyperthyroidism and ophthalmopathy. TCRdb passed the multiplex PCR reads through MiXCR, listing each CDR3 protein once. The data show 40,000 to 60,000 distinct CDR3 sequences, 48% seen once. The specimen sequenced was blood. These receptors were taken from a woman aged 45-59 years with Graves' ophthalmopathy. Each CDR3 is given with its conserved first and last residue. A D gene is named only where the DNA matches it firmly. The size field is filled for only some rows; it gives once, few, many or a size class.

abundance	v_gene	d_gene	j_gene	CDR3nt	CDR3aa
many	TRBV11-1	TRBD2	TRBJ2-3	TGTGCCAGCAGCTTCAGCGGGAGGGGCACAGATACGCAGTATTTT	CASSFSGRGTDTQYF
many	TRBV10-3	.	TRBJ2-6	TGTGCCATCAGTGAGAGTACCCTCTCTGGGGCCAACGTCCTGACTTTC	CAISESTLSGANVLTF
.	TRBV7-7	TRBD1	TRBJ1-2	TGTGCTAGCAGCTTACTCGACAGGGGGGGTATCTATGGCTACACCTTC	CASSLLDRGGIYGYTF
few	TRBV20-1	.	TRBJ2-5	TGCAGTGCTAGAGATCTATACTCGGGCAGGGGACTCCAAGAGACCCAGTACTTC	CSARDLYSGRGLQETQYF
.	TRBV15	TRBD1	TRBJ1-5	TGTGCCACCAGCGGGACAGCAAGCAATCAGCCCCAGCATTTT	CATSGTASNQPQHF
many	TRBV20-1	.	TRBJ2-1	TGCAGTGCTCTAGCGTCCGCGGGACTTAACAATGAGCAGTTCTTC	CSALASAGLNNEQFF
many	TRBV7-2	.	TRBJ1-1	TGTGCCAGCAGCCAGGACGTCTTCGGGGACACTGAAGCTTTCTTT	CASSQDVFGDTEAFF
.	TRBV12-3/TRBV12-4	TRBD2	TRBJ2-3	TGTGCCAGCAGTAGGACTAGCGGGAGTTGGGCAGATACGCAGTATTTT	CASSRTSGSWADTQYF
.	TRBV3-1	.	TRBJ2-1	TGTGCCAGCAGCCAAGATTGGGTTTTGCGCAATGAGCAGTTCTTC	CASSQDWVLRNEQFF
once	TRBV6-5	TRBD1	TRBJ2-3	TGTGCCAGCAGTTACCGGGACAGGGGGGGGACAGATACGCAGTATTTT	CASSYRDRGGTDTQYF
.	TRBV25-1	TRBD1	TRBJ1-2	TGTGCCAGCAGTGAATTAAAGGGGACAGGGGTTGGCTACACCTTC	CASSELKGTGVGYTF
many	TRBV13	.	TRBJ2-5	TGTGCCAGCAGCACCAGGGAGACCCAGTACTTC	CASSTRETQYF
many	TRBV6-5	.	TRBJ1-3	TGTGCCAGCAGTCAACAGGGAGGGTTCACCACCATATATTTT	CASSQQGGFTTIYF
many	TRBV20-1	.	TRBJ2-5	TGCAGTGCTAGAGCCCGAGGAGGGGTTGAGACCCAGTACTTC	CSARARGGVETQYF
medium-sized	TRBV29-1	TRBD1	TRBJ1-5	TGCAGCGTTGCACAGGGGATGGGTCAGCCCCAGCATTTT	CSVAQGMGQPQHF